A selection of T cell receptor beta chains follows, all from one sample in a study of blood T cell repertoires in COVID-19. Assay: immunoSEQ multiplex PCR; the TCRdb copy retains only in-frame clones and omits some. Among roughly 80,000 clones listed, more than 65% were seen once. The sequenced sample was peripheral blood. These receptors all come from a man aged 80 or over with acute or convalescent COVID-19. Each CDR3 is given with its conserved first and last residue. The D gene is left open where the match is weak. Clone size is stated in some rows and not others, as once, few, many or a class when expanded.

v_call	clone_size	j_call	d_call	cdr3_aa	cdr3_nt
TRBV28	NA	TRBJ1-6	TRBD1	CASRLPTGGPSPLHF	TGTGCCAGCAGACTTCCGACAGGGGGCCCTTCACCCCTCCACTTT
TRBV5-1	NA	TRBJ2-2	TRBD2	CASSLPPSGGPNTGELFF	TGCGCCAGCAGCTTGCCGCCTAGCGGGGGCCCTAACACCGGGGAGCTGTTTTTT
TRBV11-2	NA	TRBJ2-2	NA	CASSLDRRQTGELFF	TGTGCCAGCAGCTTAGATCGGCGGCAAACCGGGGAGCTGTTTTTT
TRBV9	NA	TRBJ2-5	NA	CASSAAGRTETQYF	TGTGCCAGCAGCGCAGCAGGAAGAACGGAGACCCAGTACTTC
TRBV6-5	few	TRBJ1-1	NA	CASITPGVRTEAFF	TGTGCCAGCATTACCCCAGGGGTTCGGACTGAAGCTTTCTTT
TRBV7-9	NA	TRBJ1-2	NA	CASSLAAQAYGYTF	TGTGCCAGCAGCTTAGCAGCCCAAGCCTATGGCTACACCTTC
TRBV5-1	NA	TRBJ2-5	TRBD2	CASSSWTSGGAPRETQYF	TGCGCCAGCAGCTCCTGGACTAGCGGGGGGGCCCCGAGAGAGACCCAGTACTTC
TRBV27	NA	TRBJ1-6	NA	CASSLQGSSYNSPLHF	TGTGCCAGCAGTTTACAGGGAAGCTCCTATAATTCACCCCTCCACTTT
TRBV14	NA	TRBJ1-2	NA	CASSTGTNYGYTF	TGTGCCAGCAGTACAGGGACGAACTATGGCTACACCTTC
TRBV9	NA	TRBJ2-2	NA	CASSVVQGFDTGELFF	TGTGCCAGCAGCGTCGTACAGGGCTTTGACACCGGGGAGCTGTTTTTT
TRBV7-2	NA	TRBJ2-7	TRBD1	CASSSGTGRPYEQYF	TGTGCCAGCAGCTCTGGGACAGGGAGACCCTACGAGCAGTACTTC
TRBV5-5	few	TRBJ2-3	TRBD2	CASSLVGALIGGAADTQYF	TGTGCCAGCAGCTTGGTTGGGGCCCTTATCGGGGGGGCCGCAGATACGCAGTATTTT
TRBV9	NA	TRBJ2-3	TRBD1	CASSGDSRDTQYF	TGTGCCAGCAGTGGGGACAGCAGAGATACGCAGTATTTT
TRBV30	NA	TRBJ2-5	TRBD1	CAWSVGQASETQYF	TGTGCCTGGAGTGTGGGACAGGCCTCGGAGACCCAGTACTTC
TRBV27	NA	TRBJ1-6	NA	CASSLWGRSYNSPLHF	TGTGCCAGCAGTTTATGGGGCAGGTCCTATAATTCACCCCTCCACTTT
TRBV20-1	few	TRBJ1-1	NA	CSASKSEVGGTEAFF	TGCAGTGCTAGTAAGAGTGAGGTCGGTGGCACTGAAGCTTTCTTT
TRBV25-1	NA	TRBJ1-1	NA	CASSESRGATEAFF	TGTGCCAGCAGTGAATCCAGGGGTGCTACTGAAGCTTTCTTT
TRBV6-5	NA	TRBJ2-7	TRBD1	CATLAPGQGYEQYF	TGTGCCACCCTAGCCCCGGGACAGGGCTACGAGCAGTACTTC
TRBV9	NA	TRBJ1-2	NA	CASSVEGRLYGYTF	TGTGCCAGCAGCGTAGAAGGCAGGCTCTATGGCTACACCTTC
TRBV3-1/TRBV3-2	NA	TRBJ2-7	NA	CASSQDLGADEQYF	TGTGCCAGCAGCCAAGATCTGGGGGCGGACGAGCAGTACTTC
TRBV19	NA	TRBJ2-2	TRBD1	CASSQGANTGELFF	TGTGCCAGTAGTCAGGGGGCGAACACCGGGGAGCTGTTTTTT
TRBV10-3	NA	TRBJ2-3	TRBD2	CAIRTSGETSTDTQYF	TGTGCCATTCGGACTAGCGGGGAGACTAGCACAGATACGCAGTATTTT
TRBV7-9	NA	TRBJ1-6	NA	CASSLEGFYSPLHF	TGTGCCAGCAGCTTAGAGGGGTTTTACTCACCCCTCCACTTT
TRBV30	once	TRBJ1-2	TRBD1	CAWSTGGYGYTF	TGTGCCTGGAGTACAGGGGGCTATGGCTACACCTTC
TRBV30	NA	TRBJ2-5	TRBD2	CAWSVDRAGGGETQYF	TGTGCCTGGAGTGTAGACCGAGCGGGGGGAGGAGAGACCCAGTACTTC
TRBV19	NA	TRBJ1-5	NA	CASSIAAIVNQPQHF	TGTGCCAGTAGTATCGCGGCAATCGTCAATCAGCCCCAGCATTTT
TRBV19	NA	TRBJ1-2	NA	CASGGLGDHGYTF	TGTGCCAGTGGGGGCCTTGGTGACCATGGCTACACCTTC
TRBV5-1	NA	TRBJ1-3	TRBD1	CASSRGQGIGNTIYF	TGCGCCAGCAGCAGGGGACAGGGTATCGGAAACACCATATATTTT
TRBV19	NA	TRBJ1-4	NA	CASSKRDGEKLFF	TGTGCCAGTAGTAAGAGGGATGGTGAAAAACTGTTTTTT
TRBV7-3	once	TRBJ1-1	NA	CASSQSPGTEAFF	TGTGCCAGCAGCCAGAGCCCGGGCACTGAAGCTTTCTTT
TRBV2	once	TRBJ1-1	TRBD1	CASRATGTGGQAFF	TGTGCCAGCAGGGCTACCGGGACAGGGGGACAAGCTTTCTTT
TRBV30	NA	TRBJ1-2	TRBD1	CAWTKGAYGYTF	TGTGCCTGGACGAAGGGGGCCTATGGCTACACCTTC
TRBV6-5	NA	TRBJ2-5	NA	CASTKLVDQETQYF	TGTGCCAGCACCAAACTAGTTGACCAAGAGACCCAGTACTTC
TRBV7-8	NA	TRBJ1-1	NA	CASSRQSNTEAFF	TGTGCCAGCAGCCGACAGTCGAACACTGAAGCTTTCTTT
TRBV5-1	NA	TRBJ1-6	TRBD1	CASSLAPGQGTQRSNSPLHF	TGCGCCAGCAGCTTGGCCCCGGGACAGGGCACCCAGAGGAGCAATTCACCCCTCCACTTT
TRBV5-5	NA	TRBJ2-1	NA	CASSLARQGWNEQFF	TGTGCCAGCAGCTTGGCCAGGCAGGGGTGGAATGAGCAGTTCTTC
TRBV5-5	NA	TRBJ1-1	NA	CASSVQVHTEAFF	TGTGCCAGCAGCGTCCAGGTCCACACTGAAGCTTTCTTT
TRBV6-5	NA	TRBJ1-6	NA	CASSVDTGYSPLHF	TGTGCCAGCAGCGTGGACACCGGCTATTCACCCCTCCACTTT
TRBV5-1	NA	TRBJ2-7	NA	CASSNRGPDYEQYF	TGCGCCAGCAGCAACCGCGGGCCGGACTACGAGCAGTACTTC
TRBV15	NA	TRBJ2-7	NA	CATSNRQNLEQYF	TGTGCCACCAGTAACAGACAGAACTTGGAGCAGTACTTC
TRBV5-1	NA	TRBJ1-4	TRBD1	CASSLGQGVTNEKLFF	TGCGCCAGCAGCCTGGGCCAGGGGGTAACTAATGAAAAACTGTTTTTT
TRBV1	NA	TRBJ1-6	NA	CTSSQNRNALNSYNSPLHF	TGCACCAGCAGCCAAAACAGGAACGCTTTAAACTCCTATAATTCACCCCTCCACTTT
TRBV5-1	NA	TRBJ1-2	NA	CASSYREGSYGYTF	TGCGCCAGCAGCTACAGGGAAGGGAGCTATGGCTACACCTTC
TRBV5-5	NA	TRBJ1-1	NA	CASSLLAGEGTEAFF	TGTGCCAGCAGCTTGCTGGCGGGAGAGGGCACTGAAGCTTTCTTT
TRBV6-5	NA	TRBJ2-2	TRBD1	CASSSRQGAGGELFF	TGTGCCAGCAGTTCCCGACAGGGGGCTGGCGGGGAGCTGTTTTTT
TRBV29-1	NA	TRBJ1-4	NA	CSVDEYATNEKLFF	TGCAGCGTCGATGAGTATGCAACTAATGAAAAACTGTTTTTT
TRBV5-1	NA	TRBJ1-1	NA	CASSSEDLGTEAFF	TGCGCCAGCAGCTCGGAGGATTTGGGCACTGAAGCTTTCTTT
TRBV5-4	NA	TRBJ1-6	TRBD1	CASSLGQGPNSPLHF	TGTGCCAGCAGCCTTGGACAGGGCCCTAATTCACCCCTCCACTTT
TRBV6-1	NA	TRBJ2-7	TRBD2	CASSDEDGGGSYEQYF	TGTGCCAGCAGTGACGAAGATGGGGGGGGCTCCTACGAGCAGTACTTC
TRBV3-1/TRBV3-2	NA	TRBJ1-3	NA	CASSLTGERGNTIYF	TGTGCCAGCAGCCTAACAGGCGAGAGGGGGAACACCATATATTTT
TRBV6-5	once	TRBJ1-1	NA	CASSYRGRDTEAFF	TGTGCCAGCAGTTACCGAGGGCGGGACACTGAAGCTTTCTTT
TRBV2	NA	TRBJ1-2	TRBD1	CASRVDRGLNYGYTF	TGTGCCAGCAGGGTCGACAGGGGCCTTAACTATGGCTACACCTTC
TRBV2	NA	TRBJ2-3	TRBD2	CASRPRLAGDTQYF	TGTGCCAGCAGGCCCCGGCTAGCGGGAGATACGCAGTATTTT
TRBV3-1/TRBV3-2	NA	TRBJ1-5	NA	CASSQRGHQPQHF	TGTGCCAGCAGCCAAAGGGGTCATCAGCCCCAGCATTTT
TRBV7-9	NA	TRBJ2-7	TRBD1	CASSSTGNEQYF	TGTGCCAGCAGCTCGACAGGGAACGAGCAGTACTTC
TRBV5-1	once	TRBJ2-1	TRBD1	CASSSRQGASQYNEQFF	TGCGCCAGCAGCTCCCGACAGGGGGCTTCCCAATACAATGAGCAGTTCTTC
TRBV30	NA	TRBJ1-2	NA	CAWMREGYTF	TGTGCCTGGATGCGCGAAGGCTACACCTTC